These T cell receptor beta chains were read from a single sample in a study of control samples from healthy donors and cancer patients. TCRdb keeps only in-frame clones here, not all; method: immunoSEQ multiplex PCR. This sample has about 38,000 clones; about 83% occur once, and the top ten carry approximately 21%. Sequenced material: PBMCs. The origin of the receptors is a woman between 55 and 75 years old with lung cancer. Both conserved end residues are part of each CDR3. Each record gives: D gene, V gene, J gene, CDR3 length, clone size, CDR3 protein, CDR3 DNA. The D gene is left open where the match is weak. Some rows have no size entry. The others give once, few or many, or a class for an expanded clone.

-	TRBV6-2/TRBV6-3	TRBJ1-1	14	-	CASSYKETHPEAFF	TGTGCCAGCAGTTATAAGGAGACCCACCCTGAAGCTTTCTTT
-	TRBV30	TRBJ1-2	13	-	CAWSVFGGRSYTF	TGTGCCTGGAGTGTATTTGGTGGCAGGTCCTACACCTTC
-	TRBV5-1	TRBJ2-1	16	-	CASSLTSGSSYNEQFF	TGCGCCAGCAGCTTAACCAGTGGGAGCTCCTACAATGAGCAGTTCTTC
-	TRBV30	TRBJ1-5	15	-	CAWSVGTRGSQPQHF	TGTGCCTGGAGTGTAGGGACGAGGGGGAGCCAGCCCCAGCATTTT
-	TRBV10-3	TRBJ2-3	12	-	CAISEGSDTQYF	TGTGCCATCAGTGAGGGCTCAGATACGCAGTATTTT
-	TRBV5-1	TRBJ1-1	16	once	CASSLSGTRADTEAFF	TGCGCCAGCAGCTTATCCGGGACAAGGGCAGACACTGAAGCTTTCTTT
-	TRBV7-5	TRBJ1-4	13	-	CARIVALKEKLFF	TGTGCCAGAATAGTGGCTCTTAAAGAAAAACTGTTTTTT
TRBD1	TRBV19	TRBJ1-1	17	-	CASQGTGTGGYYTEAFF	TGTGCCTCACAGGGGACCGGGACAGGGGGATATTACACTGAAGCTTTCTTT
-	TRBV21-1	TRBJ2-7	12	few	CASSKGLGEQYF	TGTGCCAGCAGCAAAGGGCTCGGGGAGCAGTACTTC
-	TRBV6-5	TRBJ1-6	15	-	CASSSLEGSNSPLHF	TGTGCCAGCAGTTCGTTGGAGGGGTCGAATTCACCCCTCCACTTT
-	TRBV6-5	TRBJ1-1	14	-	CASIDPDTRTEAFF	TGTGCCAGCATCGATCCGGACACGCGCACTGAAGCTTTCTTT
-	TRBV5-8	TRBJ1-2	16	-	CASSLVVRGRQEGYTF	TGTGCCAGCAGCTTAGTCGTCAGGGGCCGTCAGGAAGGCTACACCTTC
-	TRBV4-3	TRBJ1-3	13	-	CASSQKQGNTIYF	TGCGCCAGCAGCCAGAAACAGGGAAACACCATATATTTT
TRBD1	TRBV7-3	TRBJ1-2	14	-	CASSFTAGGYGYTF	TGTGCCAGCAGCTTCACGGCAGGGGGTTATGGCTACACCTTC
TRBD1	TRBV5-4	TRBJ1-4	18	-	CASSLARDRFATNEKLFF	TGTGCCAGCAGCTTGGCGAGGGACAGATTTGCAACTAATGAAAAACTGTTTTTT
TRBD2	TRBV2	TRBJ2-1	15	-	CASSVTSGNYNEQFF	TGTGCCAGCAGTGTGACTAGCGGGAACTACAATGAGCAGTTCTTC
TRBD1	TRBV28	TRBJ1-1	16	-	CASSLTGQGWTTEAFF	TGTGCCAGCAGTTTAACGGGACAGGGCTGGACCACTGAAGCTTTCTTT
TRBD1	TRBV5-1	TRBJ1-2	16	-	CASSLAQGALGYGYTF	TGCGCCAGCAGCTTGGCCCAGGGGGCTTTGGGCTATGGCTACACCTTC
-	TRBV27	TRBJ2-7	13	-	CASSFGGGYEQYF	TGTGCCAGCAGTTTCGGGGGCGGCTACGAGCAGTACTTC
-	TRBV7-2	TRBJ2-1	12	-	CASSLRLVEQFF	TGTGCCAGCAGCTTAAGGCTGGTTGAGCAGTTCTTC
-	TRBV6-6	TRBJ1-3	11	once	CASSPLNTIYF	TGTGCCAGCAGTCCTTTAAACACCATATATTTT
-	TRBV27	TRBJ1-1	12	few	CASLGGGTEAFF	TGTGCCAGCTTAGGGGGGGGGACTGAAGCTTTCTTT
TRBD1	TRBV7-6	TRBJ1-2	16	-	CASSLASEDRGLGYTF	TGTGCCAGCAGCTTAGCCTCAGAGGACAGGGGGCTTGGCTACACCTTC
-	TRBV5-1	TRBJ1-6	15	-	CASSLDSGAQSPLHF	TGCGCCAGCAGCTTGGATTCGGGGGCTCAATCACCCCTCCACTTT
-	TRBV2	TRBJ1-2	12	-	CASSEQAYGYTF	TGTGCCAGCAGTGAACAGGCTTATGGCTACACCTTC
-	TRBV29-1	TRBJ1-2	12	-	CSVRVVNYGYTF	TGCAGCGTCCGCGTGGTTAACTATGGCTACACCTTC
-	TRBV5-1	TRBJ2-7	14	-	CASSLGGTAYEQYF	TGCGCCAGCAGCTTGGGCGGGACCGCCTACGAGCAGTACTTC